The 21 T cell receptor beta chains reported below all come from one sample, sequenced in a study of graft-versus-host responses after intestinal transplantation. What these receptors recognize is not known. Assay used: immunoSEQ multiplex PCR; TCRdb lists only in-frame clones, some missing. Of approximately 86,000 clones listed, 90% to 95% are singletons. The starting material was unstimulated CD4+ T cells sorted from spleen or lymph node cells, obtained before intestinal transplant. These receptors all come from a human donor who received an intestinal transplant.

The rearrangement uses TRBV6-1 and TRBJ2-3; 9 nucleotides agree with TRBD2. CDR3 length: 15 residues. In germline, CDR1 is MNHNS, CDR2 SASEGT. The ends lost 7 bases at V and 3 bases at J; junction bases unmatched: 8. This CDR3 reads CASKVAGVGTDTQYF. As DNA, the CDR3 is TGTGCCAGCAAAGTAGCGGGAGTCGGAACAGATACGCAGTATTTT.

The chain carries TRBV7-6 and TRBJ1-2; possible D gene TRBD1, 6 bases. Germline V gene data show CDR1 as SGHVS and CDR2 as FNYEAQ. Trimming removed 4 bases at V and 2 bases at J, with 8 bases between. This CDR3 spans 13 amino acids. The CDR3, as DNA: TGTGCCAGCAGCTACGACAGGAACTATGGCTACACCTTC. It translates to CASSYDRNYGYTF.

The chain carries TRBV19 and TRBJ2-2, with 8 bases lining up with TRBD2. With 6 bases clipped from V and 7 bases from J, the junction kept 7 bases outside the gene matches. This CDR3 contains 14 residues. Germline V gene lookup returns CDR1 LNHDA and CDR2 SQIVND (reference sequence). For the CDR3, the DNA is TGTGCCAGTAGGGTAGCGGGGATTGGCGGGGAGCTGTTTTTT. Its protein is CASRVAGIGGELFF.

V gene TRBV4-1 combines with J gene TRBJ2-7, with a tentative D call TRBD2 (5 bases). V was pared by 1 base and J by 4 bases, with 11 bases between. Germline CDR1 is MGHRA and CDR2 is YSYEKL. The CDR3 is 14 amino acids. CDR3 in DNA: TGCGCCAGCAGCCAAGCGGGGTCCCTTTACGAGCAGTACTTC. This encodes CASSQAGSLYEQYF.

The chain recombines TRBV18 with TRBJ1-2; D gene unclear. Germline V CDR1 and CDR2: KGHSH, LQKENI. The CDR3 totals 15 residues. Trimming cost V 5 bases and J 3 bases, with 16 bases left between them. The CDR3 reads CASSYGRSGDYGYTF. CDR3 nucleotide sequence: TGTGCCAGCTCATACGGACGGAGCGGGGACTATGGCTACACCTTC.

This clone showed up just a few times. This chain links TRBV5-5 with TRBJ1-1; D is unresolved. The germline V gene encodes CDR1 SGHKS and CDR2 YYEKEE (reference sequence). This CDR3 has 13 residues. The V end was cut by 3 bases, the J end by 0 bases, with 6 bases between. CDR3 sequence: CASSWAMNTEAFF. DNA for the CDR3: TGTGCCAGCAGCTGGGCCATGAACACTGAAGCTTTCTTT.

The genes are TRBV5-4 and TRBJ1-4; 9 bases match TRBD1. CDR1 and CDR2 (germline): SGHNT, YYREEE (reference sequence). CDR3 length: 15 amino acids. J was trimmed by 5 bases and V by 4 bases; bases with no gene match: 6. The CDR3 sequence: CASSRWTGVNEKLFF. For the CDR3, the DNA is TGTGCCAGCAGCCGGTGGACAGGGGTAAATGAAAAACTGTTTTTT.

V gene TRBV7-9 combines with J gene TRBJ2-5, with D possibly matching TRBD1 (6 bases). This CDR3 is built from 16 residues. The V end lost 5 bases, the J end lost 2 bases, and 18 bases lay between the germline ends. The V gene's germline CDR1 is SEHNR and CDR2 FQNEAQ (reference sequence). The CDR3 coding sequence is TGTGCCAGCAGCCCCCGGACAGTTCTCCAACAAGAGACCCAGTACTTC. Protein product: CASSPRTVLQQETQYF.

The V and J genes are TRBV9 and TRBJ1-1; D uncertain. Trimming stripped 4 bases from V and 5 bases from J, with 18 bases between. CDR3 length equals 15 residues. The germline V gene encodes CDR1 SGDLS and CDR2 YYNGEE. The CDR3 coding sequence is TGTGCCAGCAGCCTCTCGTGGGGAGTTGGGACTGAAGCTTTCTTT. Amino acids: CASSLSWGVGTEAFF.

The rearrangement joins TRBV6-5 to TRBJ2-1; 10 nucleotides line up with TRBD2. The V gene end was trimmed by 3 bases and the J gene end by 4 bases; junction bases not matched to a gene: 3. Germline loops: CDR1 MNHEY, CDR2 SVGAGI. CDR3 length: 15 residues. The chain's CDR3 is CASSYEAGGYNEQFF. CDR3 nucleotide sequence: TGTGCCAGCAGTTATGAAGCGGGGGGGTACAATGAGCAGTTCTTC.

The CDR3 sequence is CAISESIDTQYF. The CDR3 bases are TGTGCCATCAGTGAGTCCATCGATACGCAGTATTTT. The V call is TRBV10-3, the J call TRBJ2-3; unclear D gene. Germline loops: CDR1 ENHRY, CDR2 SYGVKD. Trimming cost V 0 bases and J 6 bases, with 4 bases left between them. This CDR3 spans 12 amino acids.

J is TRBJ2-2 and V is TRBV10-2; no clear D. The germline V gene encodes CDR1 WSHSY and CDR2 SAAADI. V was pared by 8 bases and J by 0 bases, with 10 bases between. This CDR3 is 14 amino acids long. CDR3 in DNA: TGCGCCAGCTCGCAGCGATCGAACACCGGGGAGCTGTTTTTT. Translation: CASSQRSNTGELFF.

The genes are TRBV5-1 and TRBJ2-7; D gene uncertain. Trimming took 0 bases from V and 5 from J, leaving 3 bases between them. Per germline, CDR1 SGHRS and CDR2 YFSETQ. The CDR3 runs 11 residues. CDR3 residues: CASSLDNEQYF. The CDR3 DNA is TGCGCCAGCAGCTTGGATAACGAGCAGTACTTC.

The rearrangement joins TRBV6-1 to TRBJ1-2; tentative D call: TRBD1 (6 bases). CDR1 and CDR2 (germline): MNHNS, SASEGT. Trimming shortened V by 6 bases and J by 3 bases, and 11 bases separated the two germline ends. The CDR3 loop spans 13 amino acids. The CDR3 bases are TGTGCCAGCAGGGGTCAGGGGTACTATGGCTACACCTTC. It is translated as CASRGQGYYGYTF.

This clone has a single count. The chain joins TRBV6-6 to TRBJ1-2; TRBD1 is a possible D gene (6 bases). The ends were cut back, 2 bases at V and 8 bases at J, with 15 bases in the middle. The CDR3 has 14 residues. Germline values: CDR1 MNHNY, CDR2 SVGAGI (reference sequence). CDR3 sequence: CASSYGAGGAGYTF. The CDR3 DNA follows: TGTGCCAGCAGTTACGGGGCGGGGGGCGCAGGCTACACCTTC.

In nucleotides, the CDR3 is TGTGCCAGCTCACCAGGTGGACAGGGGAACACCATATATTTT. The encoded protein is CASSPGGQGNTIYF. J is TRBJ1-3 and V is TRBV18; 9 positions match TRBD1. Trimming at V came to 2 bases and at J to 7 bases, leaving 3 bases not matched to a gene. The CDR3 length is 14 residues. Germline lookup yields CDR1 KGHSH and CDR2 LQKENI.

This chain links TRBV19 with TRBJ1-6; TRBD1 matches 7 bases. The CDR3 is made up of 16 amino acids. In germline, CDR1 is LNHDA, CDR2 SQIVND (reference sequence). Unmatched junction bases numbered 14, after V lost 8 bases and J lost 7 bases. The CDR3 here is CASAAGGGFGNSPLHF. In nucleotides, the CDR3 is TGTGCCAGTGCGGCAGGGGGTGGGTTCGGGAATTCACCCCTCCACTTT. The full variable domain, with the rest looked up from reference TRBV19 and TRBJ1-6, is DGGITQSPKYLFRKEGQNVTLSCEQNLNHDAMYWYRQDPGQGLRLIYYSQIVNDFQKGDIAEGYSVSREKKESFPLTVTSAQKNPTAFYLCASAAGGGFGNSPLHFGNGTRLTVT.

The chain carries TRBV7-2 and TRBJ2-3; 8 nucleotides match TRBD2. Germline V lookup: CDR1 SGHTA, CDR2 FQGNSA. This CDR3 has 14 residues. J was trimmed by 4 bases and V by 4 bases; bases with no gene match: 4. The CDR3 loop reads CASSSGLASDTQYF. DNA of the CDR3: TGTGCCAGCAGCTCTGGACTAGCCTCAGATACGCAGTATTTT. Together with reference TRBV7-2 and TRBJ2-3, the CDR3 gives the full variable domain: GAGVSQSPSNKVTEKGKDVELRCDPISGHTALYWYRQSLGQGLEFLIYFQGNSAPDKSGLPSDRFSAERTGGSVSTLTIQRTQQEDSAVYLCASSSGLASDTQYFGPGTRLTVL.

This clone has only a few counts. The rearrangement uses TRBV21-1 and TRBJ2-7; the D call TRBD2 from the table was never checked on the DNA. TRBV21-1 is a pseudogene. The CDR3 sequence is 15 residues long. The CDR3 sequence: CASSSMVDNGREQYF. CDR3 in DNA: TGTGCCAGCAGCTCTATGGTCGACAATGGGAGGGAGCAGTACTTC.

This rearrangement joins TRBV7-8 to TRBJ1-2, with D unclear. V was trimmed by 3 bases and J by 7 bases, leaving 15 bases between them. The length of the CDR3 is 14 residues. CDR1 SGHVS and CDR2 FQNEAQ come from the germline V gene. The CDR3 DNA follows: TGTGCCAGCAGCTTCACGTTCTCCCGGGGTGGCTACACCTTC. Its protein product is CASSFTFSRGGYTF.

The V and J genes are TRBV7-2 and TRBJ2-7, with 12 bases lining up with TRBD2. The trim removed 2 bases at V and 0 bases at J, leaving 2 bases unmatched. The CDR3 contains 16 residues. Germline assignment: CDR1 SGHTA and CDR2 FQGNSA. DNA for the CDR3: TGTGCCAGCAGCTTAACTAGCGGGGGGAGCTCCTACGAGCAGTACTTC. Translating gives CASSLTSGGSSYEQYF.